The rows below give T cell receptor beta chains drawn from one sample of a study of OX40 agonist ivuxolimab in advanced cancers. Here immunoSEQ multiplex PCR was the method, and the copy in TCRdb shows in-frame clones only, minus some. The sample holds 85,000 to 130,000 clones, approximately 90% seen once. This specimen consisted of CD4+ or CD8+ T cells sorted from blood, obtained in a trial of the OX40 agonist ivuxolimab. The receptor set was obtained from an adult with an advanced solid tumor such as melanoma, head and neck, liver or kidney cancer. CDR3s include the opening cysteine and the closing phenylalanine or tryptophan. Each record gives: V gene, clone size, J gene, D gene, CDR3 protein, CDR3 DNA. D genes are given only for firm matches. Size is stated for part of the rows, as once, few or many counts, or as a class when the clone is expanded.

TRBV28	-	TRBJ1-2	-	CASSATTNYGYTF	TGTGCCAGCAGCGCGACTACTAACTATGGCTACACCTTC
TRBV5-4	-	TRBJ2-5	TRBD2	CASRGQGLAGNTETQYF	TGTGCCAGCCGTGGGCAGGGACTAGCGGGAAATACCGAGACCCAGTACTTC
TRBV2	-	TRBJ1-1	-	CATSRVMNTEAFF	TGTGCCACTTCCAGGGTTATGAACACTGAAGCTTTCTTT
TRBV15	-	TRBJ2-2	TRBD2	CATSRRSGTTNTGELFF	TGTGCCACCAGCAGACGATCCGGGACTACGAACACCGGGGAGCTGTTTTTT
TRBV27	-	TRBJ2-7	-	CASSLAVGYEQYF	TGTGCCAGCAGTTTAGCAGTCGGCTACGAGCAGTACTTC
TRBV7-2	-	TRBJ1-3	-	CASSFLAAGNTIYF	TGTGCCAGCAGCTTTTTGGCAGCTGGAAACACCATATATTTT
TRBV5-4	-	TRBJ2-7	TRBD2	CASSWSSLAGVGEQYF	TGTGCCAGCAGCTGGTCCTCACTAGCGGGAGTTGGGGAGCAGTACTTC
TRBV11-2	-	TRBJ1-1	TRBD1	CASSHTGVVNTEAFF	TGTGCCAGCAGCCATACAGGGGTGGTGAACACTGAAGCTTTCTTT
TRBV7-9	-	TRBJ1-1	-	CATARAGNTEAFF	TGTGCCACAGCACGAGCAGGAAACACTGAAGCTTTCTTT
TRBV5-1	-	TRBJ1-2	-	CASSLGAGGNGYTF	TGCGCCAGCAGCTTGGGAGCAGGAGGGAATGGCTACACCTTC
TRBV6-5	-	TRBJ2-7	-	CASSYGASGSYEQYF	TGTGCCAGCAGTTACGGAGCTAGTGGTTCTTACGAGCAGTACTTC
TRBV5-1	once	TRBJ2-3	-	CASSSFTDTQYF	TGCGCCAGCAGCTCCTTTACAGATACGCAGTATTTT
TRBV7-9	-	TRBJ2-1	-	CASSLAPSRVIF	TGTGCCAGCAGCTTAGCGCCCTCTAGAGTCATCTTC
TRBV5-1	-	TRBJ2-2	-	CASSLGQLGTGELFF	TGCGCCAGCAGCTTGGGGCAGCTCGGCACCGGGGAGCTGTTTTTT
TRBV5-4	-	TRBJ2-7	TRBD2	CASTASGRLHEQYF	TGTGCCAGTACTGCTAGCGGGAGGCTTCACGAGCAGTACTTC
TRBV19	-	TRBJ1-2	-	CASSFGLRMGGYTF	TGTGCCAGTAGTTTCGGGTTGAGAATGGGTGGCTACACCTTC
TRBV15	-	TRBJ1-2	-	CATSRDQQRYTF	TGTGCCACCAGCAGAGATCAGCAGCGATACACCTTC
TRBV2	-	TRBJ2-7	-	CASKGGTGLEQYF	TGTGCCAGCAAGGGCGGGACCGGTCTCGAGCAGTACTTC
TRBV20-1	-	TRBJ2-7	-	CSARVVPEQYF	TGCAGTGCTAGAGTAGTCCCCGAGCAGTACTTC
TRBV5-4	-	TRBJ2-7	TRBD1	CASSFGQGLSYEQYF	TGTGCCAGCAGCTTTGGACAGGGGCTTTCCTACGAGCAGTACTTC
TRBV11-2	-	TRBJ2-3	TRBD2	CASSQSGTNTDTQYF	TGTGCCAGCAGCCAATCCGGGACTAATACAGATACGCAGTATTTT
TRBV6-6	once	TRBJ1-2	-	CASSYGSSPNYGYTF	TGTGCCAGCAGTTACGGGAGCAGCCCTAACTATGGCTACACCTTC
TRBV4-3	-	TRBJ1-4	-	CASSLVQGTFNEKLFF	TGCGCCAGCAGCCTAGTCCAGGGGACCTTTAATGAAAAACTGTTTTTT
TRBV7-9	-	TRBJ2-3	-	CASSLEGTTSTDTQYF	TGTGCCAGCAGCTTAGAAGGGACAACTAGCACAGATACGCAGTATTTT
TRBV19	-	TRBJ2-7	TRBD1	CASSPGQGRNEQYF	TGTGCCAGTAGTCCTGGACAGGGGCGGAACGAGCAGTACTTC
TRBV5-1	few	TRBJ2-7	TRBD2	CASSLVASGRAEQYF	TGCGCCAGCAGCTTGGTCGCTAGCGGGAGAGCCGAGCAGTACTTC
TRBV27	-	TRBJ2-5	TRBD1	CASSHGQGQEQYF	TGTGCCAGCAGTCACGGACAGGGTCAAGAGCAGTACTTC
TRBV7-9	-	TRBJ2-7	-	CASSLLGGTSYEQYF	TGTGCCAGCAGCTTACTGGGAGGCACCTCCTACGAGCAGTACTTC
TRBV19	-	TRBJ1-5	TRBD1	CASSRWGTVNQPQHF	TGTGCCAGTAGTAGATGGGGGACAGTCAATCAGCCCCAGCATTTT
TRBV19	-	TRBJ2-7	TRBD2	CASSTTSGNSYEQYF	TGTGCCAGTAGTACGACTAGCGGGAACTCCTACGAGCAGTACTTC
TRBV7-9	-	TRBJ2-2	-	CASSRGAPDTGELFF	TGTGCCAGCAGCCGAGGCGCCCCGGACACCGGGGAGCTGTTTTTT
TRBV28	once	TRBJ2-2	-	CASSRTPNTGELFF	TGTGCCAGCAGCCGGACTCCTAACACCGGGGAGCTGTTTTTT
TRBV28	-	TRBJ2-5	-	CASSLVGKTQYF	TGTGCCAGCAGCCTAGTAGGGAAGACCCAGTACTTC
TRBV9	-	TRBJ2-3	TRBD2	CASSAGTSGRSDTQYF	TGTGCCAGCAGCGCCGGGACTAGCGGGAGGTCGGATACGCAGTATTTT
TRBV7-2	-	TRBJ2-3	-	CASSLGVSGGTGTQYF	TGTGCCAGCAGCTTAGGGGTTAGCGGTGGGACCGGTACGCAGTATTTT
TRBV5-1	-	TRBJ2-7	TRBD1	CASSTGQGAYEQYF	TGCGCCAGCAGCACCGGACAGGGGGCGTACGAGCAGTACTTC
TRBV5-1	-	TRBJ1-4	TRBD1	CASSLVGTGTNEKLFF	TGCGCCAGCAGCTTGGTCGGGACAGGAACGAATGAAAAACTGTTTTTT
TRBV2	-	TRBJ1-2	-	CASNQGSSYGYTF	TGTGCCAGCAACCAGGGTTCTAGCTATGGCTACACCTTC
TRBV5-5	-	TRBJ2-5	-	CASSNSPWGTEETQYF	TGTGCCAGCAGCAACTCTCCTTGGGGGACTGAGGAGACCCAGTACTTC
TRBV5-6	-	TRBJ2-1	-	CASSFGARDEQFF	TGTGCCAGCAGCTTCGGGGCCAGGGATGAGCAGTTCTTC
TRBV9	-	TRBJ2-3	-	CASSVLAGLDTQYF	TGTGCCAGCAGCGTATTAGCTGGGCTAGATACGCAGTATTTT
TRBV6-5	-	TRBJ1-1	TRBD1	CASSYGTGMITEAFF	TGTGCCAGCAGTTACGGGACAGGGATGATCACTGAAGCTTTCTTT
TRBV4-2	-	TRBJ2-7	-	CASSFAGGSGLAYEQYF	TGTGCCAGCAGCTTCGCTGGGGGAAGCGGGTTAGCCTACGAGCAGTACTTC
TRBV13	-	TRBJ1-1	-	CASKLRRGRAEVNTEAFF	TGTGCCAGCAAACTCCGACGGGGACGGGCGGAAGTGAACACTGAAGCTTTCTTT
TRBV6-5	-	TRBJ1-2	-	CASSPTGLYGYTF	TGTGCCAGCAGTCCAACAGGGCTCTATGGCTACACCTTC
TRBV7-6	-	TRBJ2-5	-	CASSLRLKETQYF	TGTGCCAGCAGCTTAAGGCTCAAAGAGACCCAGTACTTC
TRBV15	-	TRBJ2-3	-	CATSRDRTGPDTQYF	TGTGCCACCAGCAGAGATCGAACAGGACCAGATACGCAGTATTTT